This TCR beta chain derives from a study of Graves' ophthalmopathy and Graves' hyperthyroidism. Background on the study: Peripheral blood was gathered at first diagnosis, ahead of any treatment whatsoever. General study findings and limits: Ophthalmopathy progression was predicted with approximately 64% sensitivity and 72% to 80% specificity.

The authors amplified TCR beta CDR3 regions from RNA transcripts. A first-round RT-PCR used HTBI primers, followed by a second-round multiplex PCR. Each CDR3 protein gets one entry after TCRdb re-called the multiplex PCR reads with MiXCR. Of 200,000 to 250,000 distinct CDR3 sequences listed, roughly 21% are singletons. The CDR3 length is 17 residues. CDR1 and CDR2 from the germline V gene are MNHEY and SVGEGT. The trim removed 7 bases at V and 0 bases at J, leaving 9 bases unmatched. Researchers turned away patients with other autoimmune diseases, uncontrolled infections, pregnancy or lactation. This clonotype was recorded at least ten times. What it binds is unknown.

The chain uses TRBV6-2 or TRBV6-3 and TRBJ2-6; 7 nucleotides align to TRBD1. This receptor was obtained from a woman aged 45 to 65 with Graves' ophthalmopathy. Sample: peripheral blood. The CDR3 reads CASTPRTGFSGANVLTF. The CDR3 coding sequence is TGTGCCAGCACCCCCCGGACAGGCTTCTCTGGGGCCAACGTCCTGACTTTC.